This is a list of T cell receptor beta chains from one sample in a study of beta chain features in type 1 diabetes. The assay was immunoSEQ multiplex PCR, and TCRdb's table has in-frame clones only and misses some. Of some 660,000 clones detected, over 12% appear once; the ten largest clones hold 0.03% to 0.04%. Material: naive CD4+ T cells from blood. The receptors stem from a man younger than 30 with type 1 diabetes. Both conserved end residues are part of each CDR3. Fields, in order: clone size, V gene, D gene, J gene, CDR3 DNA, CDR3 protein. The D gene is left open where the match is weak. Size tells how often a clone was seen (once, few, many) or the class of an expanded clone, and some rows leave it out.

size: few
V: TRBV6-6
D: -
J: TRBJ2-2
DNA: TGTGCCAGCGCCAGGGAAACCGGGGAGCTGTTTTTT
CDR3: CASARETGELFF

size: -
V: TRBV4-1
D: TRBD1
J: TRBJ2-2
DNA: TGCGCCAGCAGCCAAGCTTCGGCAGGGGGCGCTGGCGGGGAGCTGTTTTTT
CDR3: CASSQASAGGAGGELFF

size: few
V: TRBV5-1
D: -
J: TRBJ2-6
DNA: TGCGCCAGCAGCTTGTCGGTGGCTGGGGCCAACGTCCTGACTTTC
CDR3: CASSLSVAGANVLTF

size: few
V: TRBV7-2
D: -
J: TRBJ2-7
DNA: TGTGCCAGCAGCTTACCAACTACGGGCGAGCAGTACTTC
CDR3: CASSLPTTGEQYF

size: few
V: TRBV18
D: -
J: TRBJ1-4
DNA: TGTGCCAGCTCACCGACTGCAACTAATGAAAAACTGTTTTTT
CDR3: CASSPTATNEKLFF

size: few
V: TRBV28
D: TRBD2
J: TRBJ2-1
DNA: TGTGCCAGCCCCCCTAGCGGGTCGAACTCCTACAATGAGCAGTTCTTC
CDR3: CASPPSGSNSYNEQFF

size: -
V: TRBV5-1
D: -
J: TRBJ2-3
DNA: TGCGCCAGCAGCTTGGCCGTGGACCGTCGCACAGATACGCAGTATTTT
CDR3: CASSLAVDRRTDTQYF

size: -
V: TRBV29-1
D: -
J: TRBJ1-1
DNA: TGCAGCGTTGGGGAGGGAGCCCCTGCCACTGAAGCTTTCTTT
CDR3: CSVGEGAPATEAFF

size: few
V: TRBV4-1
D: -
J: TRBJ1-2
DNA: TGCGCCAGCAGCCAAGGGAGAAGTGCCAACTATGGCTACACCTTC
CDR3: CASSQGRSANYGYTF

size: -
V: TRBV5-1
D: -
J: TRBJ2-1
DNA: TGCGCCAGCAGCTTGGTGGAGGGAAGATACAATGAGCAGTTCTTC
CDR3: CASSLVEGRYNEQFF

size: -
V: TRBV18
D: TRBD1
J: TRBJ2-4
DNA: TGTGCCAGCTCACCGCAGGGGGATGCGGACATTCAGTACTTC
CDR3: CASSPQGDADIQYF

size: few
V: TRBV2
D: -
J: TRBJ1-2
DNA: TGTGCCAGCAGTGGACAGAGGAACTATGGCTACACCTTC
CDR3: CASSGQRNYGYTF

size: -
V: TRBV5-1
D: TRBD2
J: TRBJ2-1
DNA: TGCGCCAGCAGCTTGGTGCCTAGCGGGAGTGGCAATGAGCAGTTCTTC
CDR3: CASSLVPSGSGNEQFF

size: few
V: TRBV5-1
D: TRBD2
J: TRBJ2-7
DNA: TGCGCCAGCAGCCCGGGACTATACGAGCAGTACTTC
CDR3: CASSPGLYEQYF

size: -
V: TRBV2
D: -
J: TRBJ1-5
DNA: TGTGCCAGCAGACTCTTGACGGACAATCAGCCCCAGCATTTT
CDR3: CASRLLTDNQPQHF

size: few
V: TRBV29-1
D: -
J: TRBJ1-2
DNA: TGCAGCGTTCAGAAACCCGAGACAGCGGGCGGCTACACCTTC
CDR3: CSVQKPETAGGYTF

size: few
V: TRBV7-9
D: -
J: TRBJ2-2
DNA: TGTGCCAGCAGCCAAGCCGGGGAGCTGTTTTTT
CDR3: CASSQAGELFF

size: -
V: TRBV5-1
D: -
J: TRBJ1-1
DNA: TGCGCCAGCAGCTTGGACAGGTTGAACACTGAAGCTTTCTTT
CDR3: CASSLDRLNTEAFF

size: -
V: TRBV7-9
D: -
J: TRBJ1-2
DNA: TGTGCCAGCAGCCCCTCGGGGGGCCGCGATGGCTACACCTTC
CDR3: CASSPSGGRDGYTF

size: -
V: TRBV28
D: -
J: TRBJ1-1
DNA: TGTGCCAGCAGTTTCAACAGCGAAGCTTTCTTT
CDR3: CASSFNSEAFF

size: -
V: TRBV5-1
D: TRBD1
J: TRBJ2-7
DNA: TGCGCCAGCAGCGGGGACAGGGGACATAACGAGCAGTACTTC
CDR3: CASSGDRGHNEQYF

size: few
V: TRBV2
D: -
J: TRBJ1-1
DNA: TGTGCCAGCGAACAAAGGACGGTGGCTTTCTTT
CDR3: CASEQRTVAFF

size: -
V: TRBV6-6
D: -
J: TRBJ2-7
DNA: TGTGCCAGCAGGGAGTGGGGGGAAGGATCTAACGAGCAGTACTTC
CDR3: CASREWGEGSNEQYF

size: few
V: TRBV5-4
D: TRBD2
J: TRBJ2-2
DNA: TGTGCCAGCAGCTCTGGACTAGCGGGAAGGACCGGGGAGCTGTTTTTT
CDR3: CASSSGLAGRTGELFF

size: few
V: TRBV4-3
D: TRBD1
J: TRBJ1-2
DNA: TGCGCCAGCAGCCAAGCAATCTCGACAGGGGGTCGTGGCTACACCTTC
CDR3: CASSQAISTGGRGYTF

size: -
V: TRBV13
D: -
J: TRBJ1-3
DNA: TGTGCCAGCAGCTCGTACAAGAGCTCTGGAAACACCATATATTTT
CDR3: CASSSYKSSGNTIYF

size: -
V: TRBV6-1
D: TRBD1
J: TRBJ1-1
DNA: TGTGCCAGCAGTCAAAAACAGGGGATCCCTGAAGCTTTCTTT
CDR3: CASSQKQGIPEAFF

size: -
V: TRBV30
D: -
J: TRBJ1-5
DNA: TGTGCCTGGAGTTCCCGGAGCAATCAGCCCCAGCATTTT
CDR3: CAWSSRSNQPQHF

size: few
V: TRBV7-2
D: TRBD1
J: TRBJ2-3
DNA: TGTGCCAGCAGTACCCGACAGGGGGATACGCAGTATTTT
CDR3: CASSTRQGDTQYF

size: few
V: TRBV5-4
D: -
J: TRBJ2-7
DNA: TGTGCCAGCAGCTTGGGGGCCTACGAGCAGTACTTC
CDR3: CASSLGAYEQYF

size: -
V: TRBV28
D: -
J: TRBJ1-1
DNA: TGTGCCAGCAGTTTACGGACACCCGAGGCTTTCTTT
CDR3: CASSLRTPEAFF

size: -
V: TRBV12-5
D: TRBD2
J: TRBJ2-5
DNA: TGTGCTAGTGGTTTGGTAATCGGCGGGAGCGGGACCCAGTACTTC
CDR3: CASGLVIGGSGTQYF

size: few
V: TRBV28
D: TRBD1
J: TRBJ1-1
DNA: TGTGCCAGCGGCCAAGGACAGGGGGCATTCACTGAAGCTTTCTTT
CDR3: CASGQGQGAFTEAFF

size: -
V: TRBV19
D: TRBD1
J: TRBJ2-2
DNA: TGTGCCAGTTCAGACAGGGGGCAAGGCGGGGAGCTGTTTTTT
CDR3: CASSDRGQGGELFF

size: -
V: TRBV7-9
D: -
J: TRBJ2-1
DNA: TGTGCCAACGCGACACCTCTCAATGAGCAGTTCTTC
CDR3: CANATPLNEQFF

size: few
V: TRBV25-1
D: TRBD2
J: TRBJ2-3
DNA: TGTGCCAGTACGGGACTAGCGGCCACAGATACGCAGTATTTT
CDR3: CASTGLAATDTQYF

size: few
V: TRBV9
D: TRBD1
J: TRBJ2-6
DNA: TGTGCCAGCAGCTCCAGGACAGGGGGAACCGTCCTGACTTTC
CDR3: CASSSRTGGTVLTF

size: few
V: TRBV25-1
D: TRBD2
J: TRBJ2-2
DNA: TGTGCCAGCAGTGTTAGCGGGAGGTCTGCCGGGGAGCTGTTTTTT
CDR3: CASSVSGRSAGELFF

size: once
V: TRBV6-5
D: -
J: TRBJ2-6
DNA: TGTGCCAGCAGTTACATTAGAACTGGGGCCAACGTCCTGACTTTC
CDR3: CASSYIRTGANVLTF

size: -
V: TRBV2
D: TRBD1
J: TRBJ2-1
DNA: TGTGCCAGCAGAACCCCGGACAGGGACCATGAGCAGTTCTTC
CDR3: CASRTPDRDHEQFF

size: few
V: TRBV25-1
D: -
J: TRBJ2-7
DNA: TGTGCCAGCAGTGAATGGGATAGTTACGAGCAGTACTTC
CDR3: CASSEWDSYEQYF

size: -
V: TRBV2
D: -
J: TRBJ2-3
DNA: TGTGCCAGCGGGGCAGATACTAGCACAGATACGCAGTATTTT
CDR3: CASGADTSTDTQYF

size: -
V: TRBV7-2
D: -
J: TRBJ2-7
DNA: TGTGCCAGCAGCCTACAGGGACGGGTCGAGCAGTACTTC
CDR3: CASSLQGRVEQYF